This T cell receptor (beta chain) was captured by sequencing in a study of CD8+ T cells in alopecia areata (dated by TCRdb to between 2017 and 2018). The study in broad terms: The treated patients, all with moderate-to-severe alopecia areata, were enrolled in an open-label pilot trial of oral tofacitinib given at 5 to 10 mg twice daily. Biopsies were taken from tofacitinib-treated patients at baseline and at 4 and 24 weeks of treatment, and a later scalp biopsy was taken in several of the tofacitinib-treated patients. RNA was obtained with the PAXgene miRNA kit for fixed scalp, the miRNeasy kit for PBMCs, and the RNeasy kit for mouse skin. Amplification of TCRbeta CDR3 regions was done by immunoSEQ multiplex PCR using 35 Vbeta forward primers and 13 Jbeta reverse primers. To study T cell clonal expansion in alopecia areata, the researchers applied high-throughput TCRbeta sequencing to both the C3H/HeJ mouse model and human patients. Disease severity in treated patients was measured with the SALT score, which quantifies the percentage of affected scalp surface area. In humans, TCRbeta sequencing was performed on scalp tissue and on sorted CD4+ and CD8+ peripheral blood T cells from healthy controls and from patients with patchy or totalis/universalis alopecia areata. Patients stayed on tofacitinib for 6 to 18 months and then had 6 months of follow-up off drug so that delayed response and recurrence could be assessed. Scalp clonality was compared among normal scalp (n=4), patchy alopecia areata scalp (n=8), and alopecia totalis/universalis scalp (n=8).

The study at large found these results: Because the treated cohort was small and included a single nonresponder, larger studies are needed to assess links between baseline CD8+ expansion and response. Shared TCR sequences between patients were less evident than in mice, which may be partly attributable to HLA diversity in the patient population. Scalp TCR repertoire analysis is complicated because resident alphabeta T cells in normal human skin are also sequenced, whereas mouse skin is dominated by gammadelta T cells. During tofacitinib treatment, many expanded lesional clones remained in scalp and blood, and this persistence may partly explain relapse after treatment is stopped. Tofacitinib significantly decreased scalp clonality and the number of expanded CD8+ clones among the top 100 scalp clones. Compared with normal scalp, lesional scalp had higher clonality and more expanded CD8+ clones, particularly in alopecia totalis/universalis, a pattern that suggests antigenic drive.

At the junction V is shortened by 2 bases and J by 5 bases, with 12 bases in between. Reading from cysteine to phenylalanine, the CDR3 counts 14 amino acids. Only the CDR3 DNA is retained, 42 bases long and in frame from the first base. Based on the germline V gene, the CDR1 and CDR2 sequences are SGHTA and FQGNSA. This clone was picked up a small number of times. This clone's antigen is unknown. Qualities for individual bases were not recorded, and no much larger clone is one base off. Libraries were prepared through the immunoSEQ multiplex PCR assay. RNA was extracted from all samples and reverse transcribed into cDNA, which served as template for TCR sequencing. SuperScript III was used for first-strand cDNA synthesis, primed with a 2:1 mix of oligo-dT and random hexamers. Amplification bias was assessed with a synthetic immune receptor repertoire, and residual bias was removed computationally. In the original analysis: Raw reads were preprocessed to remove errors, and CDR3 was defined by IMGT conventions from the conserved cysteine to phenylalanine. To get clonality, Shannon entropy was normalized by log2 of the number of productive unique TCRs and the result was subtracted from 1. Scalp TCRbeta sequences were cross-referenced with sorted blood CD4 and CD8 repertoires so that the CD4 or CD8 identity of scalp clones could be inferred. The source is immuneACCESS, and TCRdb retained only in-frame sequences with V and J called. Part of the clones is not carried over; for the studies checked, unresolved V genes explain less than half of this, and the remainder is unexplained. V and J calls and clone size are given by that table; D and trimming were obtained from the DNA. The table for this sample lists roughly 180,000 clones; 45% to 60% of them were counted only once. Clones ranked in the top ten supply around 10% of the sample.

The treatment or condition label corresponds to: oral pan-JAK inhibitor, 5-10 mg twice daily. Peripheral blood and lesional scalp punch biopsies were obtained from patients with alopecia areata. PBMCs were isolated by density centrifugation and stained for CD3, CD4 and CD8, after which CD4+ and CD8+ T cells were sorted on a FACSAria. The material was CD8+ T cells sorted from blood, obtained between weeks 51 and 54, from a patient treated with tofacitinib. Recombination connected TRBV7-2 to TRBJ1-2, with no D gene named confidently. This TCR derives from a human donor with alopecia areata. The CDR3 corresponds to CASSLKGFSYGYTF. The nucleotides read TGTGCCAGCAGCTTAAAAGGGTTCTCGTATGGCTACACCTTC.